This T cell receptor beta chain appears in the sequencing data of a study of regulatory T cells in long-lasting Graves disease. In building TCR beta libraries, iRepertoire HTBI primers were used together with Arm-PCR of CDR3 regions. TCRdb reprocessed the multiplex PCR reads with MiXCR, giving one entry per CDR3 protein. This table holds around 510,000 distinct CDR3 sequences, less than 25% found once. Regarding the study as a whole: Persistent disease preferred TRBV28, TRBJ1-2 and TRBJ2-5; new disease, TRBV20-1 and TRBJ2-1. With approximately 2,500 shared public clonotypes, persistent patients exceeded new patients, who shared approximately 880.

In regard to this clonotype: The antigen remains unidentified.

Specified time point: persistent/refractory GD, antithyroid drugs over 5 years with positive TRAb. With RNA extracted from PBMCs as input, the TCR library was made. V was shortened by 6 bases and J by 2 bases, with 13 bases between the two germline ends. The CDR3 contains 14 residues. Germline CDR1 and CDR2: MNHNS and SASEGT. Source: peripheral blood mononuclear cells (PBMCs), taken when the disease was refractory, from a patient treated with antithyroid drugs. The chain carries TRBV6-1 and TRBJ2-5, with a possible D match to TRBD1 (6 bases). The TCR sequence derives from a female donor with Graves disease. The CDR3 coding sequence is TGTGCCAGCAGGGCTCGGACAGATCAAGAGACCCAGTACTTC. Translation: CASRARTDQETQYF.